One sample yielded the 25 T cell receptor beta chains listed below, sequenced in a study of blood T cell repertoires in COVID-19. Sequencing used immunoSEQ multiplex PCR; TCRdb keeps in-frame clones, though not all of them. The table has approximately 250,000 clones, 65% to 85% seen once; the top ten hold 1.5%. The sample taken for sequencing was peripheral blood. The receptors come from a middle-aged woman who had recovered from COVID-19.

The chain employs TRBV9 and TRBJ2-2; D is perhaps TRBD1 (5 bases). Germline-derived CDR1 and CDR2 are SGDLS and YYNGEE. This CDR3 has 16 amino acids. V was cut by 3 bases and J by 0 bases, with 12 bases left in between. The CDR3, as DNA: TGTGCCAGCAGCGCTCCAGGGAATGCGAACACCGGGGAGCTGTTTTTT. It is translated as CASSAPGNANTGELFF.

The V and J genes are TRBV11-2 and TRBJ2-1, with 7 bases that match TRBD2. This CDR3 spans 15 amino acids. Trimming cost V 1 base and J 4 bases; bases outside gene matches: 4. CDR1 SGHAT and CDR2 FQNNGV come from the germline V gene. Here the CDR3 reads CASSLVSGSYNEQFF. In DNA, the CDR3 is TGTGCCAGCAGCTTAGTTAGCGGGTCTTACAATGAGCAGTTCTTC.

The chain joins TRBV9 to TRBJ1-1; 7 nucleotides line up with TRBD1. V dropped 0 bases and J dropped 8; count of bases not matched to a gene: 4. CDR1 is SGDLS, CDR2 YYNGEE, per germline. This CDR3 contains 13 residues. This chain's CDR3 is CASSVGLDREAFF. The DNA of the CDR3 is TGTGCCAGCAGCGTAGGTCTGGACAGGGAAGCTTTCTTT.

In DNA, the CDR3 is TGTGCCAGCAGTTTACGTTACCAGGAGCAGTTCTTC. Translation: CASSLRYQEQFF. This sequence joins TRBV28 and TRBJ2-1; no clear D gene. CDR1 is MDHEN, CDR2 SYDVKM, per germline. V lost 2 bases, J lost 10 bases, and 9 bases lay in between. This CDR3 has 12 residues.

The rearrangement joins TRBV19 to TRBJ2-7; D ambiguous. Trimming stripped 3 bases from V and 4 bases from J, with 10 bases between. CDR3 size: 13 residues. Per the germline V gene, CDR1 is LNHDA and CDR2 is SQIVND (reference sequence). The CDR3 loop reads CASSIVLRYEQYF. The CDR3 DNA reads as TGTGCCAGTAGTATTGTTCTCCGTTACGAGCAGTACTTC. Complete variable domain (other parts from reference TRBV19 and TRBJ2-7): DGGITQSPKYLFRKEGQNVTLSCEQNLNHDAMYWYRQDPGQGLRLIYYSQIVNDFQKGDIAEGYSVSREKKESFPLTVTSAQKNPTAFYLCASSIVLRYEQYFGPGTRLTVT.

The CDR3 here is CASSPAGGDVETQYF. CDR3 nucleotide sequence: TGTGCCAGCTCACCAGCGGGGGGGGACGTGGAGACCCAGTACTTC. The chain uses TRBV18 and TRBJ2-5, with 9 nucleotides matching TRBD2. CDR3 length equals 15 residues. J was trimmed by 5 bases and V by 2 bases; bases with no gene match: 6. Germline CDR1 is KGHSH and CDR2 is LQKENI. Full variable domain (rest looked up from reference TRBV18 and TRBJ2-5): NAGVMQNPRHLVRRRGQEARLRCSPMKGHSHVYWYRQLPEEGLKFMVYLQKENIIDESGMPKERFSAEFPKEGPSILRIQQVVRGDSAAYFCASSPAGGDVETQYFGPGTRLLVL.

V usage is TRBV6-6 and J usage is TRBJ2-5; TRBD2 aligns across 11 bases. Trimming took 6 bases from V and 0 from J; bases not matched to a gene: 6. The CDR3 contains 16 residues. Germline loops: CDR1 MNHNY, CDR2 SVGAGI (reference sequence). The CDR3 loop reads CASRFSGGEYQETQYF. CDR3 DNA sequence: TGTGCCAGCAGATTTAGCGGGGGGGAGTACCAAGAGACCCAGTACTTC.

The chain has TRBV28 and TRBJ1-5, with D perhaps TRBD1 (5 bases). The CDR3 runs 15 residues. V gave up 5 bases and J gave up 2 bases, with 13 bases separating them. Germline V gene data show CDR1 as MDHEN and CDR2 as SYDVKM. The CDR3 region is CASSGGEFGNQPQHF. CDR3 bases: TGTGCCAGCAGTGGAGGGGAATTCGGCAATCAGCCCCAGCATTTT. Using reference TRBV28 and TRBJ1-5 for the parts outside the CDR3, the full variable domain is DVKVTQSSRYLVKRTGEKVFLECVQDMDHENMFWYRQDPGLGLRLIYFSYDVKMKEKGDIPEGYSVSREKKERFSLILESASTNQTSMYLCASSGGEFGNQPQHFGDGTRLSIL.

The chain has TRBV7-9 and TRBJ2-7; no firm D call. The CDR3 is made up of 14 amino acids. Trimming left V 5 bases short and J 2 bases short, with 13 bases between. CDR1 and CDR2 (germline): SEHNR, FQNEAQ (reference sequence). The CDR3 spells CASSPGSAPYEQYF. Here the CDR3 DNA reads TGTGCCAGCAGCCCAGGCTCAGCCCCCTACGAGCAGTACTTC.

The chain carries TRBV19 and TRBJ2-7; TRBD2 agrees at 7 bases. This CDR3 is built from 15 residues. J was trimmed by 2 bases and V by 5 bases; bases with no gene match: 9. Germline V gives CDR1 LNHDA, CDR2 SQIVND (reference sequence). CDR3 protein: CASSVDPGGTYEQYF. CDR3 DNA sequence: TGTGCCAGTAGTGTTGATCCGGGAGGCACCTACGAGCAGTACTTC.

This clone appeared a single time. The chain has TRBV5-8 and TRBJ2-7; D gene ambiguous. The V and J ends lost 1 base and 3 bases respectively, with 8 bases between them. CDR3 length: 13 amino acids. The germline CDR1 and CDR2 sequences are SGHTS and YDEGEE. The CDR3 DNA follows: TGTGCCAGCAGCTTGAGGCCAGGCTACGAGCAGTACTTC. This translates into CASSLRPGYEQYF.

V gene TRBV5-5 combines with J gene TRBJ1-3; TRBD1 matches 7 bases. This CDR3 comprises 19 residues. J gave up 3 bases and V 3 bases, and 18 bases lay outside the gene matches. Germline V CDR1 and CDR2: SGHKS, YYEKEE (reference sequence). CDR3 coding DNA: TGTGCCAGCAGCTCCTCCCGCGGAGGGGGGACAGTTGATGGAAACACCATATATTTT. Its translation is CASSSSRGGGTVDGNTIYF.

This clone occurred a few times. The J gene is TRBJ1-4, the V gene TRBV5-1; D ambiguous. Germline V gives CDR1 SGHRS, CDR2 YFSETQ. V shed 0 bases and J shed 8 bases, with 11 bases lying between them. The CDR3 runs 14 residues. The CDR3 region is CASSLAGSGEKLFF. CDR3 DNA: TGCGCCAGCAGCTTGGCCGGAAGCGGAGAAAAACTGTTTTTT. Full variable domain (outside the CDR3, taken from reference TRBV5-1 and TRBJ1-4): KAGVTQTPRYLIKTRGQQVTLSCSPISGHRSVSWYQQTPGQGLQFLFEYFSETQRNKGNFPGRFSGRQFSNSRSEMNVSTLELGDSALYLCASSLAGSGEKLFFGSGTQLSVL.

Only a few counts were recorded for this clone. This chain joins TRBV11-2 and TRBJ1-4; perhaps TRBD1 as D (6 bases). The V gene's germline CDR1 is SGHAT and CDR2 FQNNGV. The CDR3 is made up of 14 amino acids. Trimming cost V 6 bases and J 5 bases, with 13 bases left between them. Here the CDR3 reads CASSEDSFNEKLFF. For the CDR3, the DNA is TGTGCCAGCAGTGAGGACAGCTTCAATGAAAAACTGTTTTTT.

The genes are TRBV11-2 and TRBJ1-4; possibly TRBD1 for D (6 bases). Trimming pared 4 bases from V and 8 bases from J, leaving 17 bases between. The length of the CDR3 is 15 residues. Germline V CDR1 and CDR2: SGHAT, FQNNGV. The CDR3 loop reads CASSSQGRAREKLFF. CDR3 DNA sequence: TGTGCCAGCAGCTCTCAGGGGAGGGCGAGGGAAAAACTGTTTTTT.

The J gene is TRBJ2-7, the V gene TRBV28, with TRBD2 identical over 9 bases. V was pared by 4 bases and J by 5 bases, with 12 bases of the junction left unmatched. The CDR3 is 16 residues long. Germline loops: CDR1 MDHEN, CDR2 SYDVKM. The CDR3 is CASSSPIAGADDEQYF. The CDR3 DNA reads as TGTGCCAGCAGTTCCCCCATAGCGGGGGCCGACGACGAGCAGTACTTC.

The rearrangement joins TRBV7-9 to TRBJ2-7; D may be TRBD2 (5 bases). V was trimmed by 5 bases and J by 6 bases, leaving 11 bases between them. The CDR3 extends over 12 amino acids. Germline V gene data show CDR1 as SEHNR and CDR2 as FQNEAQ (reference sequence). The CDR3 DNA reads as TGTGCCAGCAGCGCCCCGGGGAGCGAGCAGTACTTC. It is translated as CASSAPGSEQYF.

The CDR3: CASSLEGRGTQYF. The CDR3 DNA reads as TGTGCCAGCAGCTTAGAGGGGAGGGGGACCCAGTACTTC. The chain employs TRBV7-2 and TRBJ2-5; TRBD2 agrees at 7 bases. Germline V gives CDR1 SGHTA, CDR2 FQGNSA. Trimming took 1 base from V and 7 from J; bases not matched to a gene: 3. CDR3 length equals 13 residues.

The V gene is TRBV18, the J gene TRBJ2-7; 7 bases are shared with TRBD1. Germline CDR1 reads KGHSH; CDR2 reads LQKENI. The CDR3 covers 15 residues. The V gene end was trimmed by 1 base and the J gene end by 0 bases; junction bases not matched to a gene: 3. The DNA for the CDR3 is TGTGCCAGCTCACCACTCTGGGACAGCTCCTACGAGCAGTACTTC. Amino acid sequence: CASSPLWDSSYEQYF.

The rearrangement joins TRBV28 to TRBJ1-1, with D uncertain. Germline CDR1 reads MDHEN; CDR2 reads SYDVKM. With 4 bases removed from V and 1 base from J, the gap between germline ends came to 13 bases. This CDR3 region has 15 residues. The CDR3 DNA sequence: TGTGCCAGCAGTTCCCTCGGAGGTGGGAACACTGAAGCTTTCTTT. Its translation: CASSSLGGGNTEAFF.

Here the CDR3 DNA reads TGTGCCAGCACCATGGACAGAGATGCCTACGAGCAGTACTTC. Protein: CASTMDRDAYEQYF. The rearrangement links TRBV6-6 to TRBJ2-7, with D possibly matching TRBD1 (6 bases). The V gene lost 7 bases and the J gene lost 2 bases, with 15 bases spanning the gap. The CDR3 is 14 amino acids. Germline V gene sequence: CDR1 MNHNY, CDR2 SVGAGI (reference sequence).

This chain uses TRBV27 with TRBJ2-3; 8 bases agree with TRBD2. J gave up 3 bases and V 4 bases, and 9 bases lay outside the gene matches. Germline-derived CDR1 and CDR2 are MNHEY and SMNVEV (reference sequence). CDR3 size: 16 residues. The CDR3 coding sequence is TGTGCCAGCAGTTCCCAAACCGGGGGGGGGACAGATACGCAGTATTTT. Its protein product is CASSSQTGGGTDTQYF.

The V and J genes are TRBV6-6 and TRBJ2-7, with 12 positions matching TRBD2. Germline CDR1 MNHNY, CDR2 SVGAGI (reference sequence). CDR3 size: 15 residues. The V and J ends lost 5 bases and 5 bases, in that order; junction bases with no gene match: 7. CDR3 amino acids: CASSPPGLAGNEQYF. DNA for the CDR3: TGTGCCAGCAGTCCGCCCGGACTAGCGGGGAACGAGCAGTACTTC.

V is TRBV20-1 and J is TRBJ2-7; 10 positions match TRBD2. The CDR3 sequence is 19 residues long. V was pared by 3 bases and J by 5 bases, with 22 bases of the junction left unmatched. The germline CDR1 and CDR2 sequences are DFQATT and SNEGSKA (reference sequence). Here the CDR3 reads CSASIYGVTRGLARHEQYF. Here the CDR3 DNA reads TGCAGTGCTAGTATCTACGGCGTGACTAGGGGACTAGCGCGACACGAGCAGTACTTC.

Here the CDR3 reads CASSARTSGGAGEQYF. Here the CDR3 DNA reads TGTGCCAGCAGCGCCAGGACTAGCGGGGGAGCGGGAGAGCAGTACTTC. The V gene is TRBV13, the J gene TRBJ2-7; the match to TRBD2 covers 13 bases. The CDR3 length is 16 residues. From germline, CDR1 is PRHDT and CDR2 FYEKMQ (reference sequence). V gave up 5 bases and J gave up 7 bases; unmatched junction bases: 11.